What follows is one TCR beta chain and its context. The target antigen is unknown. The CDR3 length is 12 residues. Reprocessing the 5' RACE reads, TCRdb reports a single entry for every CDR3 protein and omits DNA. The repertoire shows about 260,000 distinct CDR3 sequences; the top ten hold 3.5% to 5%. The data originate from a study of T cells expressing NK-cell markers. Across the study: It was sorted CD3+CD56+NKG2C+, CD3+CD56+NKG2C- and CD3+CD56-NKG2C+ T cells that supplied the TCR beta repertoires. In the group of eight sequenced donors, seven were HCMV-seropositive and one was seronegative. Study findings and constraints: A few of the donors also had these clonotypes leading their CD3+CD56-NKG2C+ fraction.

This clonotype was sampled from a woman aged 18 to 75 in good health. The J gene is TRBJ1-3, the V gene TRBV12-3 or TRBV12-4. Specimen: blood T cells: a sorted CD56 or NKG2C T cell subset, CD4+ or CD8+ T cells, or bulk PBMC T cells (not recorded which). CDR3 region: CASSFEGNTIYF.